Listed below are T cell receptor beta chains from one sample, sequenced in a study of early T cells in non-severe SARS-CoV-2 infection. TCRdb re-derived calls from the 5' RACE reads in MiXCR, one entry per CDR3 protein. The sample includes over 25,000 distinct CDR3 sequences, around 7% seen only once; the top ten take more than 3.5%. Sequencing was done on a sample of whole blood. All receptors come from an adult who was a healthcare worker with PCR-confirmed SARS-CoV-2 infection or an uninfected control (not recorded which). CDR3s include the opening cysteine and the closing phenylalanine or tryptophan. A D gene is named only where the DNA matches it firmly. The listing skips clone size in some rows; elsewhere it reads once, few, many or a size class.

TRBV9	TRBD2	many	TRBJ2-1	CASSPRGGLAGGRGGNEQFF	TGTGCCAGCAGCCCCCGCGGGGGACTAGCGGGAGGGCGCGGGGGGAATGAGCAGTTCTTC
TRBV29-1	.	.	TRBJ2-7	CSVVSAFEDEQYF	TGCAGCGTTGTGTCAGCTTTTGAGGACGAGCAGTACTTC
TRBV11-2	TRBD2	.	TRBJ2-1	CASSRTSGQGDEQFF	TGTGCCAGCAGCCGGACTAGCGGGCAAGGGGATGAGCAGTTCTTC
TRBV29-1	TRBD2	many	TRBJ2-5	CSPSRFEREGTQETQYF	TGCAGCCCCAGCCGTTTTGAGCGGGAGGGGACCCAAGAGACCCAGTACTTC
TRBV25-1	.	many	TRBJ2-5	CASSGAETQYF	TGTGCCAGCAGCGGAGCGGAGACCCAGTACTTC
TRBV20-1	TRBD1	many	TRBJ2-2	CSARDRGKNTGELFF	TGCAGTGCTAGGGACAGGGGAAAGAACACCGGGGAGCTGTTTTTT
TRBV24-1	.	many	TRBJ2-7	CATSGQSYEQYF	TGTGCCACCAGTGGGCAGAGCTACGAGCAGTACTTC
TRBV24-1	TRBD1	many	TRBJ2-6	CATSDSPGQGFSGANVLTF	TGTGCCACCAGTGACTCACCGGGACAGGGGTTCTCTGGGGCCAACGTCCTGACTTTC
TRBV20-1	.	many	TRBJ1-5	CSARPSLNQPQHF	TGCAGTGCTAGGCCCAGCTTAAATCAGCCCCAGCATTTT
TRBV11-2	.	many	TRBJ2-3	CASRPPSSRAHTQYF	TGTGCCAGCAGGCCTCCCTCATCTAGGGCTCATACGCAGTATTTT
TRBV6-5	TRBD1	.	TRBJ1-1	CASSGTGRVVFF	TGTGCCAGCAGTGGGACAGGGCGCGTGGTTTTCTTT
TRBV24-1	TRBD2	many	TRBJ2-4	CATSGSGGNIQYF	TGTGCCACCAGTGGGTCGGGAGGAAACATTCAGTACTTC
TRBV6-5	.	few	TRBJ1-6	CASTSAGRNSPLHF	TGTGCCAGCACCTCCGCGGGCAGAAATTCACCCCTCCACTTT
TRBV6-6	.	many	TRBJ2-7	CASSRDVEGYEQYF	TGTGCCAGCAGTCGGGACGTTGAAGGCTACGAGCAGTACTTC
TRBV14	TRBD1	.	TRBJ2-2	CASSQARDRGPGELFF	TGTGCCAGCAGCCAGGCCCGGGACAGGGGGCCTGGGGAGCTGTTTTTT
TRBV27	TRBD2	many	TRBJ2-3	CASSLTSGSTDTQYF	TGTGCCAGCAGTCTTACTAGCGGGAGCACAGATACGCAGTATTTT
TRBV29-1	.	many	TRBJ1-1	CSVETGQLEAFF	TGCAGCGTTGAAACGGGGCAGCTTGAAGCTTTCTTT
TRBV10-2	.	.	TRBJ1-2	CASVEAGGLNFYGYTF	TGCGCCAGCGTCGAGGCAGGCGGCCTCAACTTCTATGGCTACACCTTC
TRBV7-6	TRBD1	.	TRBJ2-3	CASSDDRADTQYF	TGTGCCAGCAGCGATGACAGGGCAGATACGCAGTATTTT
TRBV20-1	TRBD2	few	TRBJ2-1	CSALGLARNEQFF	TGCAGTGCTCTCGGACTAGCCCGCAATGAGCAGTTCTTC
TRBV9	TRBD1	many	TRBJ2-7	CASGTGTGTREQYF	TGTGCCAGCGGTACCGGGACAGGGACGCGCGAGCAGTACTTC
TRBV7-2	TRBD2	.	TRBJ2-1	CASSLIAGGTYNEQFF	TGTGCCAGCAGCTTGATAGCGGGGGGAACCTACAATGAGCAGTTCTTC
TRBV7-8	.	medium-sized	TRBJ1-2	CASSLAPDYYGYTF	TGTGCCAGCAGCTTAGCGCCCGACTACTATGGCTACACCTTC
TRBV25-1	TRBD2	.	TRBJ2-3	CASSEQDSGRAAQYF	TGTGCCAGCAGTGAGCAGGATAGCGGGAGGGCTGCACAGTATTTT
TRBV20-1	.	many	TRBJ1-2	CSAGYREGDYTF	TGCAGTGCCGGCTACAGGGAAGGGGACTACACCTTC
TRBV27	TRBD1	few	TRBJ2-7	CASSTTGGRDEQYF	TGTGCCAGCAGTACAACAGGGGGCCGGGACGAGCAGTACTTC
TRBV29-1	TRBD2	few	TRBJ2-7	CSAKRGIAGGVGYEQYF	TGCAGCGCCAAACGGGGAATAGCGGGAGGGGTAGGATACGAGCAGTACTTC
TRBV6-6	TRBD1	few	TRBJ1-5	CASSQGASNQPQHF	TGTGCCAGCAGTCAGGGGGCTAGCAATCAGCCCCAGCATTTT
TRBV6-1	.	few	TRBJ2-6	CASSEARTGANVLTF	TGTGCCAGCAGTGAAGCCCGAACTGGGGCCAACGTCCTGACTTTC
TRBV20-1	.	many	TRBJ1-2	CSASERGYGVYGYTF	TGCAGTGCTAGCGAGAGAGGGTACGGAGTATATGGCTACACCTTC
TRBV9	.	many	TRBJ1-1	CASSLAMFTEAFF	TGTGCCAGCAGCCTCGCCATGTTTACTGAAGCTTTCTTT
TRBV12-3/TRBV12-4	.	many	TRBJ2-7	CASSLVGFREQYF	TGTGCCAGCAGTTTAGTGGGGTTCAGGGAGCAGTACTTC
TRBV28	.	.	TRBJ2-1	CASSYGGSNEQFF	TGTGCCAGCAGCTATGGAGGGTCTAATGAGCAGTTCTTC
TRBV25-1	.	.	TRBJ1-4	CASSAGNEKLFF	TGTGCCAGCAGTGCCGGAAATGAAAAACTGTTTTTT
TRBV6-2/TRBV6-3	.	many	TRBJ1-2	CASKTGNYGYTF	TGTGCCAGCAAAACGGGGAACTATGGCTACACCTTC
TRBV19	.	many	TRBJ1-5	CASSMLGILYSQHF	TGTGCCAGTAGTATGCTAGGGATTTTGTATTCCCAGCATTTT
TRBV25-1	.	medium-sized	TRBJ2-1	CASSDLGQTSSYNEQFF	TGTGCCAGCAGTGATTTAGGGCAGACGAGCTCCTACAATGAGCAGTTCTTC
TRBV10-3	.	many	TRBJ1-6	CAISSENSPLHF	TGTGCCATCTCATCTGAAAATTCACCCCTCCACTTT
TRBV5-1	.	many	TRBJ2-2	CASSQYVTGELFF	TGCGCCAGCAGCCAGTATGTGACCGGGGAGCTGTTTTTT
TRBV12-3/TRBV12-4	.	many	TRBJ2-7	CASSLVFYEQYF	TGTGCCAGCAGTTTAGTTTTCTACGAGCAGTACTTC
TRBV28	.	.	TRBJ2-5	CASTTGSETQYF	TGTGCCAGCACCACCGGGAGCGAGACCCAGTACTTC
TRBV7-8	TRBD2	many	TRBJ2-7	CASSDDLLAGVVEQYF	TGTGCCAGCAGCGATGATTTACTAGCGGGAGTCGTCGAGCAGTACTTC
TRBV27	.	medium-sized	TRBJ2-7	CASSLDHSYEQYF	TGTGCCAGCAGCCTCGACCACTCCTACGAGCAGTACTTC
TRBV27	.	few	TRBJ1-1	CASSSALGFEAFF	TGTGCCAGCAGTTCCGCCCTGGGGTTTGAAGCTTTCTTT
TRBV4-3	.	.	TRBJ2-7	CASSQDSLARNEQYF	TGCGCCAGCAGCCAAGATAGTCTGGCGAGGAACGAGCAGTACTTC
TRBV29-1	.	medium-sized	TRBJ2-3	CSVGGGKDTQYF	TGCAGCGTTGGTGGGGGGAAAGATACGCAGTATTTT
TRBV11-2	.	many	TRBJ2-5	CASSLGKTQYF	TGTGCCAGCAGCTTAGGCAAGACCCAGTACTTC
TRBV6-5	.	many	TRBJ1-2	CASIRLRGSRAGYTF	TGTGCCAGCATTAGGCTCAGGGGATCAAGGGCTGGCTACACCTTC
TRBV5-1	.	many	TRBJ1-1	CASSPTTLNTEAFF	TGCGCCAGCAGCCCCACGACACTGAACACTGAAGCTTTCTTT
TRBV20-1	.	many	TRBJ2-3	CSARPEGSWTDTQYF	TGCAGTGCTCGGCCAGAGGGGAGTTGGACAGATACGCAGTATTTT
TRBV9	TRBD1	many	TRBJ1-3	CASSARQGAGNTIYF	TGTGCCAGCAGCGCCCGACAGGGAGCAGGAAACACCATATATTTT
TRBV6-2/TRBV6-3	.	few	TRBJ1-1	CASSYEGDTEAFF	TGTGCCAGCAGTTACGAGGGGGACACTGAAGCTTTCTTT
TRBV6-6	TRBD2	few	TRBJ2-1	CASDTAGGVEQFF	TGTGCCAGCGATACAGCGGGAGGGGTTGAGCAGTTCTTC
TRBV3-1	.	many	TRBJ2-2	CASSHKNTGELFF	TGTGCCAGCAGCCACAAGAACACCGGGGAGCTGTTTTTT
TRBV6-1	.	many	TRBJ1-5	CASSGLYQPQHF	TGTGCCAGCAGTGGCCTATATCAGCCCCAGCATTTT